A selection of T cell receptor beta chains follows, all from one sample in a study of blood T cell repertoires in COVID-19. Produced via immunoSEQ multiplex PCR; TCRdb's table is partial and in-frame only. The data show hundreds of thousands of clones, 75% to 85% seen once. Sequencing input: peripheral blood. All receptors derive from a human donor in a cohort sampled during active COVID-19. Both conserved end residues are part of each CDR3. Each record gives: V gene, J gene, clone size, D gene, CDR3 protein, CDR3 DNA. The D gene is left open where the match is weak. The size entry is marked missing in some rows and otherwise reads once, few, many or a size class.

TRBV12-3/TRBV12-4	TRBJ1-1	.	.	CASRDPEGSEAFF	TGTGCCAGCAGAGATCCGGAGGGGAGTGAAGCTTTCTTT
TRBV9	TRBJ2-1	.	TRBD2	CASSVASGGARSYNEQFF	TGTGCCAGCAGCGTAGCCAGCGGGGGGGCCAGATCCTACAATGAGCAGTTCTTC
TRBV19	TRBJ2-2	.	TRBD2	CASRFLAGTGELFF	TGTGCCAGTAGATTCTTAGCGGGCACCGGGGAGCTGTTTTTT
TRBV30	TRBJ1-4	.	.	CALDRPNEKLFF	TGTGCCTTAGACAGGCCTAATGAAAAACTGTTTTTT
TRBV29-1	TRBJ1-2	.	.	CSVVPVQGRGYGYTF	TGCAGCGTTGTTCCTGTCCAGGGGCGCGGGTATGGCTACACCTTC
TRBV6-5	TRBJ1-2	.	.	CASRAPQQGYTF	TGTGCCAGCAGGGCACCACAGCAGGGCTACACCTTC
TRBV5-1	TRBJ1-6	.	.	CASSNGGSLGLDSPLHF	TGCGCCAGCAGCAATGGGGGCTCCTTAGGTTTGGATTCACCCCTCCACTTT
TRBV5-1	TRBJ2-1	.	TRBD2	CASSPASGGASGEQFF	TGCGCCAGCAGCCCGGCTAGCGGGGGGGCCTCCGGGGAGCAGTTCTTC
TRBV24-1	TRBJ1-1	.	TRBD1	CATRQGVEAFF	TGTGCCACACGACAGGGGGTTGAAGCTTTCTTT
TRBV10-3	TRBJ1-2	.	.	CAIAGASQGYTF	TGTGCCATCGCGGGCGCTAGTCAGGGCTACACCTTC
TRBV19	TRBJ1-2	.	TRBD1	CASAPGTGVRYGYTF	TGTGCCAGTGCCCCCGGGACAGGGGTAAGGTATGGCTACACCTTC
TRBV4-1	TRBJ2-7	.	TRBD1	CANSRSGTANEQYF	TGCGCCAACAGCCGATCCGGGACAGCCAACGAGCAGTACTTC
TRBV6-1	TRBJ1-5	.	.	CASSDPILLNQPQHF	TGTGCCAGCAGTGACCCTATCCTGCTCAATCAGCCCCAGCATTTT
TRBV30	TRBJ2-2	.	TRBD1	CAWRQGGGELFF	TGTGCCTGGAGACAGGGGGGCGGGGAGCTGTTTTTT
TRBV4-2	TRBJ1-4	.	.	CASSLIGGSEKLFF	TGTGCCAGCAGCCTTATAGGGGGATCCGAAAAACTGTTTTTT
TRBV5-1	TRBJ1-4	.	.	CASSLRGGTNEKLFF	TGCGCCAGCAGCTTACGGGGGGGAACTAATGAAAAACTGTTTTTT
TRBV7-6	TRBJ2-2	many	TRBD1	CASSPGQGKNTGELFF	TGTGCCAGCAGCCCCGGACAGGGAAAGAACACCGGGGAGCTGTTTTTT
TRBV29-1	TRBJ2-7	.	TRBD2	CSVPGFSGGRHSYEQYF	TGCAGCGTTCCTGGATTTAGCGGGGGCCGTCACTCCTACGAGCAGTACTTC
TRBV7-2	TRBJ1-1	.	.	CASSSQGAEAFF	TGTGCCAGCAGTTCACAGGGAGCTGAAGCTTTCTTT
TRBV24-1	TRBJ2-5	.	TRBD1	CATSDHGQGRFQETQYF	TGTGCCACCAGTGACCATGGACAGGGGAGGTTCCAAGAGACCCAGTACTTC